This entry concerns a single T cell receptor beta chain. Its antigen remains undetermined. No base quality information exists; no much larger clone differs at one position. TCRbeta CDR3 regions were sequenced with the immunoSEQ Assay. After extraction, genomic DNA underwent amplification by bias-controlled multiplex PCR, followed by high-throughput sequencing. Per the authors' processing: To quantify the absolute abundance of each unique TCRbeta CDR3 region, sequences were collapsed and filtered. T cell fraction was estimated by normalization of TCRbeta template counts to usable DNA, with usable DNA being measured through amplification of reference genes present in all nucleated cells. Repertoire TCRs were annotated as SARS-CoV-2-specific by exact matching of V gene, CDR3 amino acid sequence and J gene to a known reactive TCR set. The reference SARS-CoV-2 TCR set was derived from MIRA and filtered for enrichment in COVID-19-positive ImmuneCODE repertoires, a step that removed public or cross-reactive TCRs. Based on the MIRA antigens, annotated TCRs were further analysed at the level of specific ORF or position within ORF. Breadth was defined as annotated unique rearrangements over total unique productive rearrangements; depth was the summed frequency of those rearrangements. Two-sided Wilcoxon rank-sum tests were used to compare TCR breadth between groups. Not all clones reach the TCRdb copy of this immuneACCESS table, which keeps in-frame sequences only. Checked studies attribute under half of the gap to unresolved V genes and leave the rest unexplained. D and trimming come from the DNA, and the V and J calls and clone size come from that table. In all, the sample holds some 350,000 clones, and about 85% of those were seen once. 3% to 4% of the sample is held by the ten biggest clonotypes.

The label giving this sample's treatment or condition can be read as: 15 to 20 received Ad26.COV2.S at low or high dose, single or two shots; about five received placebo; per-sample allocation not given. For vaccine and placebo recipients, repertoires were sequenced using samples collected on day 63 after the first injection. Between 29 July and 7 August 2020, Cohort 1b enrolled 25 adults aged 18-55 years at one site in Boston, USA. Ad26.COV2.S was a replication-incompetent adenovirus type 26 vector expressing a prefusion-stabilized SARS-CoV-2 spike protein from the original Wuhan strain. This record comes from a study of Ad26.COV2.S vaccination and SARS-CoV-2 variants (dated by TCRdb to the early 2020s). A note on the overall study: Vaccine-arm donors were drawn from COV1001, a multicentre, randomized, double-blind, placebo-controlled phase I-IIa trial of Ad26.COV2.S in healthy adults. Ad26.COV2.S was administered intramuscularly at 5 x 10^10 or 1 x 10^11 viral particles, either as a single shot or as two shots given 56 days apart. TCRbeta repertoire sequencing was used to assess the specificity and breadth of SARS-CoV-2-reactive T cell receptors after Ad26.COV2.S vaccination. The TCR-sequenced set comprised about 32 samples: some 20 Ad26.COV2.S vaccine recipients, 5 placebo recipients and 8 SARS-CoV-2 convalescent individuals. Participants in the trial were split at random into five groups of five each, receiving low-dose or high-dose Ad26.COV2.S once or twice, or else placebo on both occasions. Investigators remained blinded to trial group allocation during experiments and outcome assessment. Broad study findings and their caveats: Vaccine and placebo recipients had comparable non-spike TCR breadth, which fits with the vaccine containing only spike. After vaccination, spike-specific CD8+ and CD4+ T cell responses were reported to show substantial breadth. The authors noted that total T cell responses may have been underestimated by the TCR breadth and depth analyses. Compared with placebo recipients, Ad26.COV2.S recipients showed higher spike-specific TCR breadth (P = 0.0014). The study lacked the statistical power to compare responses across vaccine doses or regimens.

Trimming takes 2 bases from V and 2 bases from J, and the germline ends sit 10 bases apart. CDR1 and CDR2, looked up from the germline V gene, are SGDLS and YYNGEE. The CDR3 covers 15 residues, taking in both the cysteine and the phenylalanine. The retained sequence is limited to the CDR3, 45 bases, with the frame set at the first base. Rearrangement joined TRBV9 to TRBJ2-2; too little of a D gene remains to name it. The source is a person between 18 and 59 years old who received the Ad26.COV2.S COVID-19 vaccine or a placebo. This sample comprised peripheral blood, obtained in a trial of Ad26.COV2.S vaccine versus placebo. The CDR3 protein: CASSVQWANTGELFF. Here is the DNA: TGTGCCAGCAGCGTTCAATGGGCTAACACCGGGGAGCTGTTTTTT.